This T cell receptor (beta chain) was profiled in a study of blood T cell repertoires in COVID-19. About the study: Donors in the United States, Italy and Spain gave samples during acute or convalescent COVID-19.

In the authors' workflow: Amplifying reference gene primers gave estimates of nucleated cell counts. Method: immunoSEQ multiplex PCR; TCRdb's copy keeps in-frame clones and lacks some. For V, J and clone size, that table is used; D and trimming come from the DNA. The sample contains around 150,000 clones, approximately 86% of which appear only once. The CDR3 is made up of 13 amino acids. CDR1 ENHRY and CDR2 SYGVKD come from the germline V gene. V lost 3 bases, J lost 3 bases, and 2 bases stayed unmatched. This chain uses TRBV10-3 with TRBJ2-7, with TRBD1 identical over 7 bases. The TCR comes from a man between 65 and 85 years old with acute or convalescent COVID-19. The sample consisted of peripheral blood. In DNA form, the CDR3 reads TGTGCCATCAGTGATTACAGGGGCTACGAGCAGTACTTC. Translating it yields CAISDYRGYEQYF.